Listed below are T cell receptor beta chains from one sample, sequenced in a study of blood T cell repertoires in COVID-19. Clones were sequenced by immunoSEQ multiplex PCR, and TCRdb holds only the in-frame ones, with some missing. The sample includes about 67,000 clones, 79% of them seen just once. The sequencing sample was made of peripheral blood. Source of these receptors: a woman aged 55-69 years with acute or convalescent COVID-19. The CDR3 runs from the conserved cysteine through the conserved F or W. The order of the fields is clone size, J gene, D gene, V gene, CDR3 protein, CDR3 DNA. D genes are given only for firm matches. Not all rows give a size; the values are once, few, many and, for expanded clones, a class.

many	TRBJ1-2	TRBD1	TRBV28	CASSSVGTDYGYTF	TGTGCCAGCAGTAGCGTCGGGACAGACTATGGCTACACCTTC
NA	TRBJ2-5	TRBD2	TRBV29-1	CSVGGGQVTQYF	TGCAGCGTTGGCGGGGGGCAAGTGACCCAGTACTTC
NA	TRBJ1-5	NA	TRBV7-9	CASSFENSNQPQHF	TGTGCCAGCAGCTTCGAGAATAGCAATCAGCCCCAGCATTTT
NA	TRBJ2-4	NA	TRBV7-9	CASSLQGGKNIQYF	TGTGCCAGCAGCTTACAGGGTGGCAAAAACATTCAGTACTTC
NA	TRBJ2-5	NA	TRBV5-4	CASSLGTLQETQYF	TGTGCCAGCAGCCTAGGGACTCTCCAAGAGACCCAGTACTTC
NA	TRBJ2-2	NA	TRBV7-2	CASSLLPGQGGTGELFF	TGTGCCAGCAGCTTACTCCCCGGACAGGGAGGGACCGGGGAGCTGTTTTTT
NA	TRBJ1-2	TRBD1	TRBV10-3	CAAGTAYGYTF	TGTGCCGCGGGGACAGCATATGGCTACACCTTC
few	TRBJ1-1	TRBD1	TRBV5-1	CASSLLGQGEAFF	TGCGCCAGCAGCTTGCTAGGACAGGGTGAAGCTTTCTTT
once	TRBJ2-1	NA	TRBV4-3	CASSQGRVSYNEQFF	TGCGCCAGCAGCCAAGGGAGGGTCTCCTACAATGAGCAGTTCTTC
NA	TRBJ2-2	TRBD1	TRBV16	CASSLRQGDSGELFF	TGTGCCAGCAGCCTCCGACAGGGGGACAGCGGGGAGCTGTTTTTT
once	TRBJ1-5	NA	TRBV2	CASSNPTELQPQHF	TGTGCCAGCAGTAACCCTACAGAGCTCCAGCCCCAGCATTTT
NA	TRBJ1-1	NA	TRBV19	CASSIRGVGAFF	TGTGCCAGTAGTATTCGGGGGGTGGGTGCTTTCTTT
NA	TRBJ2-3	NA	TRBV13	CASSLAGGPTDTQYF	TGTGCCAGCAGCTTGGCGGGCGGACCCACAGATACGCAGTATTTT
NA	TRBJ2-3	TRBD2	TRBV11-3	CASSPTSGGAVGTDTQYF	TGTGCCAGCAGCCCGACTAGCGGGGGGGCCGTGGGCACAGATACGCAGTATTTT
NA	TRBJ1-5	NA	TRBV10-2	CASSEWSLSSGQPQHF	TGCGCCAGCAGTGAGTGGTCCCTCTCTTCCGGGCAGCCCCAGCATTTT
NA	TRBJ2-2	NA	TRBV6-5	CASSLDTTNTGELFF	TGTGCCAGCAGTTTGGACACGACGAACACCGGGGAGCTGTTTTTT
NA	TRBJ1-5	TRBD1	TRBV28	CASSSGAGGQPQHF	TGTGCCAGCAGTTCAGGGGCAGGGGGTCAGCCCCAGCATTTT
NA	TRBJ1-5	TRBD1	TRBV3-1/TRBV3-2	CASSRQGQPQHF	TGTGCCAGCAGCCGACAGGGCCAGCCCCAGCATTTT
NA	TRBJ1-5	TRBD1	TRBV6-5	CASRGQGNQPQHF	TGTGCCAGCAGAGGACAGGGGAATCAGCCCCAGCATTTT
NA	TRBJ2-1	NA	TRBV20-1	CSASLSGYEQFF	TGCAGTGCTAGTTTGTCGGGGTATGAGCAGTTCTTC
NA	TRBJ1-1	NA	TRBV7-9	CASSLVQGNTEAFF	TGTGCCAGCAGCTTAGTCCAGGGGAACACTGAAGCTTTCTTT
NA	TRBJ1-6	NA	TRBV14	CASSQDINRVGSPLHF	TGTGCCAGCAGCCAAGATATCAACAGGGTTGGTTCACCCCTCCACTTT
NA	TRBJ1-4	NA	TRBV2	CASGQGRNEKLFF	TGTGCCAGCGGGCAGGGCCGTAATGAAAAACTGTTTTTT
NA	TRBJ1-6	NA	TRBV5-1	CPETWVGAGNNSPLHF	TGCCCTGAGACTTGGGTCGGGGCGGGAAATAATTCACCCCTCCACTTT
NA	TRBJ1-3	NA	TRBV13	CASSFRRGTGNTIYF	TGTGCCAGCAGCTTCAGGAGGGGTACTGGAAACACCATATATTTT
once	TRBJ1-2	NA	TRBV6-5	CASSPDRAYGYTF	TGTGCCAGCAGTCCGGACAGAGCATATGGCTACACCTTC
NA	TRBJ1-6	NA	TRBV5-4	CASSLANNSPLHF	TGTGCCAGCAGCTTGGCCAATAATTCACCCCTCCACTTT
NA	TRBJ2-2	NA	TRBV15	CATSTPPPGQANTGELFF	TGTGCCACCAGCACACCCCCCCCAGGACAAGCGAACACCGGGGAGCTGTTTTTT
NA	TRBJ2-7	NA	TRBV27	CASSFSGEIYEQYF	TGTGCCAGCAGTTTTAGTGGGGAGATCTACGAGCAGTACTTC
NA	TRBJ2-4	TRBD1	TRBV4-2	CASSQTGTGVGNIQYF	TGTGCCAGCAGCCAAACCGGGACAGGGGTGGGAAACATTCAGTACTTC
few	TRBJ1-4	NA	TRBV7-9	CASSLVGGAFNEKLFF	TGTGCCAGCAGCTTAGTCGGCGGGGCCTTTAATGAAAAACTGTTTTTT
NA	TRBJ2-7	NA	TRBV18	CASSRTDSPYEQYF	TGTGCCAGCTCACGAACAGACAGTCCCTACGAGCAGTACTTC
NA	TRBJ1-4	NA	TRBV6-2/TRBV6-3	CASSYESAGDEKLFF	TGTGCCAGCAGTTACGAGTCGGCGGGGGACGAAAAACTGTTTTTT
NA	TRBJ2-3	TRBD2	TRBV6-2/TRBV6-3	CASSYDVAGGYTDTQYF	TGTGCCAGCAGTTACGACGTGGCGGGGGGATACACAGATACGCAGTATTTT
NA	TRBJ1-6	NA	TRBV28	CASRTNPNSPLHF	TGTGCCAGCAGAACAAATCCCAATTCACCCCTCCACTTT
NA	TRBJ1-1	NA	TRBV19	CASIPTGGRVNTEAFF	TGTGCCAGTATCCCCACGGGGGGGAGGGTAAACACTGAAGCTTTCTTT
NA	TRBJ1-2	NA	TRBV7-9	CASSLAQTGGYTF	TGTGCCAGCAGCTTAGCACAAACAGGTGGCTACACCTTC